The TCR beta chain described here comes from a study of T cell responses to AZD1222 COVID-19 vaccine. Study-level points and caveats: Increased Spike-specific TCR breadth and depth were observed after two AZD1222 doses. Clonal diversity may have been underestimated in mostly white British donors. Unmutated variant regions are reportedly the target of nearly half of TCRs that are spike-specific. Baseline seropositivity occurred in only a handful of AZD1222 recipients.

This CDR3 spans 17 amino acids. Germline-derived CDR1 and CDR2 are SEHNR and FQNEAQ (reference sequence). V shed 5 bases, J shed 5 bases, and the junction held 17 bases outside the gene matches. In regard to this clone: Its antigen is not identified.

The table came from immunoSEQ multiplex PCR; TCRdb's copy has only in-frame clones and leaves some out. The data show some 150,000 clones, 80% to 90% seen once. The chain carries TRBV7-9 and TRBJ2-7, with TRBD2 matching over 8 bases. The TCR sequence derives from an adult who had recovered from COVID-19. The sequencing used peripheral blood, collected after recovery from COVID-19. CDR3 protein: CASSRHFSGEGRNEQYF. The CDR3, as DNA: TGTGCCAGCAGCCGACACTTTAGCGGGGAGGGCCGTAACGAGCAGTACTTC.